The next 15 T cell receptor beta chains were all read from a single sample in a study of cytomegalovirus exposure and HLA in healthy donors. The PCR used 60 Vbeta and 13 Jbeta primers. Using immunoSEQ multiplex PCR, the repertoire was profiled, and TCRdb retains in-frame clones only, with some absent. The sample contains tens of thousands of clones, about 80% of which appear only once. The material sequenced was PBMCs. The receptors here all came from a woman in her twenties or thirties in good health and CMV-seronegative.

The CDR3 DNA reads TGCGCCAGCAGCCAAGGTGGAGGGAGGGCAGATACGCAGTATTTT. This codes for CASSQGGGRADTQYF. This chain joins TRBV4-1 and TRBJ2-3, with TRBD2 matching over 7 bases. Germline CDR1 reads MGHRA; CDR2 reads YSYEKL. The CDR3 length is 15 residues. The V gene end was trimmed by 1 base and the J gene end by 4 bases; junction bases not matched to a gene: 5.

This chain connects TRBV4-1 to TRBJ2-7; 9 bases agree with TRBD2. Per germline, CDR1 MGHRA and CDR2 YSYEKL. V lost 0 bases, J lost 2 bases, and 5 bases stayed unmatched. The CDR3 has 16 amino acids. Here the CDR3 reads CASSQDGGGATYEQYF. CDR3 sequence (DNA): TGCGCCAGCAGCCAAGATGGCGGGGGGGCAACCTACGAGCAGTACTTC.

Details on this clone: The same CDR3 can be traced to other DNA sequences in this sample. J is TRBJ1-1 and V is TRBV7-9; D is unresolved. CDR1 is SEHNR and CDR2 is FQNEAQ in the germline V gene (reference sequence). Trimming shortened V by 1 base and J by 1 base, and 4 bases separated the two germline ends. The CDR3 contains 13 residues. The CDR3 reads CASSLGQNTEAFF. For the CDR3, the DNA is TGTGCCAGCAGCTTAGGGCAGAACACTGAAGCTTTCTTT.

In DNA form, the CDR3 reads TGTGCCAGCAGTTACGGGACAGCTCAAGAGACCCAGTACTTC. Amino acid sequence: CASSYGTAQETQYF. The chain links TRBV6-5 to TRBJ2-5; 7 nucleotides match TRBD1. Germline lookup yields CDR1 MNHEY and CDR2 SVGAGI. Losses at the gene ends were 2 bases for V and 2 bases for J; bases not matched to a gene: 2. This CDR3 has 14 residues.

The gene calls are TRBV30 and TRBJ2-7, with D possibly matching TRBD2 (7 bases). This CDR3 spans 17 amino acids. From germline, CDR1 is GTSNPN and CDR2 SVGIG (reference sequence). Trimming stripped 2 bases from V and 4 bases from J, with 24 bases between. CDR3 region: CAWSLPGAGDKTYEQYF. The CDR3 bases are TGTGCCTGGAGTCTACCGGGGGCGGGGGACAAAACTTACGAGCAGTACTTC.

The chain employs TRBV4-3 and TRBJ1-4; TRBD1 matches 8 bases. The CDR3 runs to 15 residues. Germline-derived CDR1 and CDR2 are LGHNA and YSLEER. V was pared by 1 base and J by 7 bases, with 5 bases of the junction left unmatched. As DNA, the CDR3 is TGCGCCAGCAGCCAAGGACGGACAGGGTTTGAAAAACTGTTTTTT. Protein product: CASSQGRTGFEKLFF.

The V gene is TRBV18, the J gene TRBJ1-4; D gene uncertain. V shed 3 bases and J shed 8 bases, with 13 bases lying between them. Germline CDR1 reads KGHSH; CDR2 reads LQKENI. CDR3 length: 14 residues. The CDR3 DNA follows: TGTGCCAGCTCACCGATCGATTCAGGAGAAAAACTGTTTTTT. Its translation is CASSPIDSGEKLFF.

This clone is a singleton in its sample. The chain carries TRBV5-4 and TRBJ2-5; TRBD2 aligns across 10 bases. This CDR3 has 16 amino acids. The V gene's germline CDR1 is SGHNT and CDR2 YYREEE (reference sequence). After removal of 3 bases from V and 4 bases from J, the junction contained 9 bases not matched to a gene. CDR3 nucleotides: TGTGCCAGCAGCTCCCAGCGGGGGGGGGTTGGAGAGACCCAGTACTTC. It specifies CASSSQRGGVGETQYF. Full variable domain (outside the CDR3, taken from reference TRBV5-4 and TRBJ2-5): ETGVTQSPTHLIKTRGQQVTLRCSSQSGHNTVSWYQQALGQGPQFIFQYYREEENGRGNFPPRFSGLQFPNYSSELNVNALELDDSALYLCASSSQRGGVGETQYFGPGTRLLVL.

The chain's CDR3 is CASSLRGHNEKLFF. The CDR3 nucleotides read TGTGCCAGCAGCCTCCGGGGACATAATGAAAAACTGTTTTTT. The rearrangement links TRBV21-1 to TRBJ1-4; the table's D gene call, TRBD1, was not cross checked with the DNA. TRBV21-1 constitutes a pseudogene. There are 14 residues in the CDR3.

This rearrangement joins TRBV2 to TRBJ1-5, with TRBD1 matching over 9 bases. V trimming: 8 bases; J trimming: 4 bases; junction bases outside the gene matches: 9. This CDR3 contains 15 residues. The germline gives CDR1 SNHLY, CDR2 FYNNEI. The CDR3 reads CASRVGGTGNQPQHF. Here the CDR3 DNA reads TGTGCCAGCCGGGTAGGAGGGACAGGGAATCAGCCCCAGCATTTT.

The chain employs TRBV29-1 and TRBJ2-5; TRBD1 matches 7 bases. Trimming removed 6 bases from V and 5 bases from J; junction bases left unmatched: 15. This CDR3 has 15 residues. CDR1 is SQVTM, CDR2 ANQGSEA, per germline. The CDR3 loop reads CSVQKGAGSQETQYF. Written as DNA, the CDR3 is TGCAGCGTCCAGAAGGGGGCAGGTTCTCAGGAGACCCAGTACTTC.

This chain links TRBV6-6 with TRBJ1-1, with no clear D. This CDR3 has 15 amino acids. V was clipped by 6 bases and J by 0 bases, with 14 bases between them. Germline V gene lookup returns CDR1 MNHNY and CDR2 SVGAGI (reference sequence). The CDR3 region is CASRQQLNMNTEAFF. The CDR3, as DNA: TGTGCCAGCAGGCAACAGTTGAACATGAACACTGAAGCTTTCTTT.

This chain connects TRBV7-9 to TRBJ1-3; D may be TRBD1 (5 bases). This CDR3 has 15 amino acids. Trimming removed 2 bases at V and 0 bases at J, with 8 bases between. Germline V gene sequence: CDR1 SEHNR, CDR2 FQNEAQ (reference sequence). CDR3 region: CASSLRQNSGNTIYF. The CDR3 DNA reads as TGTGCCAGCAGCTTACGACAGAACTCTGGAAACACCATATATTTT.

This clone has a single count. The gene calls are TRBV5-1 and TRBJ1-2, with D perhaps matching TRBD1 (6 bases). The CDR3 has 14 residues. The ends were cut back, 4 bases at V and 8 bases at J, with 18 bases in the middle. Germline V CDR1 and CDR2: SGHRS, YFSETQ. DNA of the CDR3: TGCGCCAGCAGCCCGGAGTGGGGGGGCCGGGGCTACACCTTC. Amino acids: CASSPEWGGRGYTF.

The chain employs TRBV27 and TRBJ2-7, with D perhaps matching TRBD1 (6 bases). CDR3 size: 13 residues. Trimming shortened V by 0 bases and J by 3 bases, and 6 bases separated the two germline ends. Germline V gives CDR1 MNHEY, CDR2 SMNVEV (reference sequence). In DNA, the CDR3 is TGTGCCAGCAGTTTATCCAGGGGCTACGAGCAGTACTTC. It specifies CASSLSRGYEQYF.